The 7 T cell receptor beta chains below come from one sample, sequenced in a study of blood T cell repertoires in COVID-19. The table came from immunoSEQ multiplex PCR; TCRdb's copy has only in-frame clones and leaves some out. The sample shows some 58,000 clones, roughly 80% of them seen only once. The specimen was peripheral blood. These receptors originate from a man between 45 and 60 years old with COVID-19, enrolled during active disease.

V is TRBV11-2 and J is TRBJ2-2; tentatively, D is TRBD1 (6 bases). The CDR3 is 15 amino acids. V lost 6 bases to trimming and J lost 4 bases, with 15 bases between them. Germline assignment: CDR1 SGHAT and CDR2 FQNNGV. The CDR3 protein is CASSKRGRGTGELFF. For the CDR3, the DNA is TGTGCCAGCAGTAAAAGGGGGAGAGGCACCGGGGAGCTGTTTTTT. Looking up the rest from reference TRBV11-2 and TRBJ2-2 gives the full variable domain: EAGVAQSPRYKIIEKRQSVAFWCNPISGHATLYWYQQILGQGPKLLIQFQNNGVVDDSQLPKDRFSAERLKGVDSTLKIQPAKLEDSAVYLCASSKRGRGTGELFFGEGSRLTVL.

This clone was counted a single time. V and J are TRBV6-5 and TRBJ1-5; 8 nucleotides agree with TRBD1. J gave up 4 bases and V 6 bases, and 2 bases lay outside the gene matches. Germline values: CDR1 MNHEY, CDR2 SVGAGI. CDR3 length: 13 residues. The CDR3 is CASSGTGNQPQHF. As DNA, the CDR3 is TGTGCCAGCAGCGGGACAGGTAATCAGCCCCAGCATTTT.

CDR3 sequence (DNA): TGTGCCACCAGTGATTGGGGGCGGGAGAGGTCCTACAATGAGCAGTTCTTC. It codes for CATSDWGRERSYNEQFF. This sequence joins TRBV24-1 and TRBJ2-1; D perhaps matches TRBD2 (7 bases). Germline values: CDR1 KGHDR, CDR2 SFDVKD. Deletions cut 2 bases from V and 1 base from J, with 14 bases between. The CDR3 loop spans 17 amino acids.

The chain combines TRBV5-1 with TRBJ2-1, with D possibly matching TRBD2 (6 bases). V lost 1 base to trimming and J lost 7 bases, with 24 bases between them. From germline, CDR1 is SGHRS and CDR2 YFSETQ. The CDR3 consists of 18 residues. The DNA for the CDR3 is TGCGCCAGCAGCTTGAGTCAGATAGGACTACCTCTAGGAAATGAGCAGTTCTTC. This encodes CASSLSQIGLPLGNEQFF.

The rearrangement links TRBV18 to TRBJ2-1; 7 bases are shared with TRBD1. CDR1 and CDR2 (germline): KGHSH, LQKENI. Unmatched junction bases numbered 5, after V lost 6 bases and J lost 0 bases. The CDR3 contains 15 residues. In nucleotides, the CDR3 is TGTGCCAGCTCTCGTGACAGGGTCTCCTACAATGAGCAGTTCTTC. Its protein is CASSRDRVSYNEQFF.

This chain uses TRBV2 with TRBJ2-1, with D perhaps TRBD1 (5 bases). Germline loops: CDR1 SNHLY, CDR2 FYNNEI. This CDR3 is 13 amino acids long. Trimming took 6 bases from V and 6 from J, leaving 12 bases between them. CDR3 sequence reads: CASRLDSSNEQFF. The CDR3 region has the DNA TGTGCCAGCAGGCTAGACAGCTCCAATGAGCAGTTCTTC.

The chain couples TRBV7-9 to TRBJ1-2; D gene unclear. The germline CDR1 and CDR2 sequences are SEHNR and FQNEAQ (reference sequence). The V gene lost 7 bases and the J gene lost 0 bases, with 12 bases spanning the gap. CDR3 length: 14 amino acids. The CDR3 DNA reads TGTGCCAGCATCCCTTTGGGAGCTAACTATGGCTACACCTTC. It specifies CASIPLGANYGYTF.